This record looks at one T cell receptor (beta chain) sequence and its context. This record comes from a study of blood T cell repertoires in COVID-19. Study-level background: Specimens from acute and convalescent COVID-19 originated in the United States, Italy and Spain. T cells, B-cell-depleted T cells, or PBMCs provided the cDNA or gDNA that served as material.

As processed by the authors: Estimation of nucleated cell counts was performed using reference gene primer amplification. This table comes from immunoSEQ multiplex PCR, and its TCRdb copy is limited to in-frame clones, with some not included. V, J and clone size derive from that table, while D and trimming were established from the DNA sequence. This table holds approximately 140,000 clones, around nine tenths found once. Looked up from germline, CDR1 is WNHNN and CDR2 is SYGVQD (reference sequence). The CDR3 totals 15 residues. The V and J ends lost 8 bases and 3 bases respectively, with 18 bases between them.

This receptor was identified in a woman in her thirties or forties with acute or convalescent COVID-19. The sequencing input was peripheral blood. The chain recombines TRBV10-1 with TRBJ2-3; possibly TRBD1 for D (6 bases). CDR3 sequence reads: CASPLTGGWTDTQYF. CDR3 bases: TGCGCCAGCCCCTTGACAGGCGGTTGGACAGATACGCAGTATTTT.